The 32 T cell receptor beta chains given below trace back to one sample, sequenced in a study of T cells in Graves' hyperthyroidism and ophthalmopathy. TCR beta CDR3 sequences were amplified from RNA transcripts. The HTBI primer set served for first-round RT-PCR of the TCR CDR3. Via MiXCR, TCRdb re-called the multiplex PCR reads, giving one row per CDR3 protein. The sample shows under 800,000 distinct CDR3 sequences, around 13% of them seen only once. Material: blood. These receptors all stem from a woman under 30 with Graves' hyperthyroidism.

The table lists this clonotype with a few counts. The chain employs TRBV7-8 and TRBJ2-1; 10 nucleotides agree with TRBD2. V was pared by 4 bases and J by 4 bases, with 10 bases of the junction left unmatched. The CDR3 is made up of 17 amino acids. Germline V CDR1 and CDR2: SGHVS, FQNEAQ. CDR3 nucleotide sequence: TGTGCCAGCAGCTCGCCGGGGCTAGCGGGAGTATACAATGAGCAGTTCTTC. Translation: CASSSPGLAGVYNEQFF.

The sample holds a few counts of this clonotype. The chain employs TRBV24-1 and TRBJ2-1; no definite D call. Per germline, CDR1 KGHDR and CDR2 SFDVKD. This CDR3 has 14 amino acids. Trimming pared 9 bases from V and 5 bases from J, leaving 16 bases between. The CDR3 spells CATSEAARHNEQFF. CDR3 sequence (DNA): TGTGCCACCTCTGAGGCTGCGAGGCACAATGAGCAGTTCTTC.

The genes are TRBV4-3 and TRBJ2-3; D remains unclear. With 0 bases removed from V and 6 bases from J, the gap between germline ends came to 13 bases. The germline V gene has CDR1 LGHNA and CDR2 YSLEER. This CDR3 has 15 residues. CDR3 region: CASSQDRGPADTQYF. CDR3 in DNA: TGCGCCAGCAGCCAAGATCGTGGGCCGGCCGATACGCAGTATTTT.

The chain joins TRBV6-2 or TRBV6-3 to TRBJ1-5; no clear D. The germline CDR1 and CDR2 sequences are MNHEY and SVGEGT. Between the trimmed V and J ends, which lost 2 bases and 1 base, there was a span of 9 bases. This CDR3 is built from 15 residues. In DNA form, the CDR3 reads TGTGCCAGCAGTTACGCAGGACGGAGCAATCAGCCCCAGCATTTT. Residues: CASSYAGRSNQPQHF.

The chain carries TRBV18 and TRBJ2-7; D is undetermined. The CDR3 has 15 residues. Germline assignment: CDR1 KGHSH and CDR2 LQKENI. Deletions cut 0 bases from V and 1 base from J, with 10 bases between. Written as DNA, the CDR3 is TGTGCCAGCTCACCACCGAGGTACGGTTCCTACGAGCAGTACTTC. This encodes CASSPPRYGSYEQYF.

This clonotype turned up a few times. The chain links TRBV4-1 to TRBJ2-3; no clear D gene. The ends were cut back, 4 bases at V and 2 bases at J, with 19 bases in the middle. The CDR3 totals 17 residues. In germline, CDR1 is MGHRA, CDR2 YSYEKL. CDR3 loop: CASSPEGKWAFTDTQYF. The CDR3 region has the DNA TGCGCCAGCAGCCCTGAAGGGAAATGGGCCTTCACAGATACGCAGTATTTT.

There are many counts of this clonotype. The genes are TRBV28 and TRBJ2-1, with 13 bases identical to TRBD2. With V trimmed by 7 bases and J by 7 bases, 7 bases remained unmatched. Germline assignment: CDR1 MDHEN and CDR2 SYDVKM. The CDR3 extends over 15 amino acids. The CDR3 sequence is CASTPGLAGLNEQFF. The CDR3 DNA sequence: TGTGCCAGCACCCCGGGACTAGCGGGATTAAATGAGCAGTTCTTC.

This chain connects TRBV5-1 to TRBJ2-7; 10 bases are a match to TRBD1. The CDR3 contains 14 residues. The germline CDR1 and CDR2 sequences are SGHRS and YFSETQ. Trimming at V came to 5 bases and at J to 4 bases, leaving 6 bases not matched to a gene. The CDR3 spells CASRTGTGAYEQYF. DNA of the CDR3: TGCGCCAGCAGAACCGGGACAGGGGCATACGAGCAGTACTTC.

This clonotype was seen a few times. Here the CDR3 DNA reads TGCGCCAGCAGCTTGGGGGACAGGCGACCCAATGAGCAGTTCTTC. Translated, it gives CASSLGDRRPNEQFF. This chain links TRBV5-1 with TRBJ2-1; 8 bases are a match to TRBD1. V lost 0 bases and J lost 6; bases outside the gene matches: 5. The germline V gene encodes CDR1 SGHRS and CDR2 YFSETQ. The CDR3 covers 15 residues.

This clonotype was seen many times. The rearrangement joins TRBV28 to TRBJ2-2; 8 bases agree with TRBD2. The CDR3 spans 17 residues. J lost 6 bases, V lost 7 bases, and 16 bases had no gene match. Per germline, CDR1 MDHEN and CDR2 SYDVKM. In DNA form, the CDR3 reads TGTGCCAGCACCGTGCTGAGACTAGCGAATTTCGCCGGGGAGCTGTTTTTT. This encodes CASTVLRLANFAGELFF.

The V call is TRBV6-2 or TRBV6-3, the J call TRBJ1-5, with 8 nucleotides matching TRBD1. CDR1 is MNHEY, CDR2 SVGEGT, per germline. V lost 6 bases and J lost 6; bases outside the gene matches: 4. This CDR3 has 13 residues. The DNA of the CDR3 is TGTGCCAGCAGCGTGGGGACAGGTCAGCCCCAGCATTTT. Protein product: CASSVGTGQPQHF.

The rearrangement joins TRBV9 to TRBJ2-7; D assignment may be TRBD1 or TRBD2 (5 bases each). The germline CDR1 and CDR2 sequences are SGDLS and YYNGEE. Trimming shortened V by 0 bases and J by 1 base, and 8 bases separated the two germline ends. The CDR3 is 14 amino acids. CDR3 residues: CASSVGWGSYEQYF. The CDR3 region has the DNA TGTGCCAGCAGCGTAGGCTGGGGGTCCTACGAGCAGTACTTC.

The rearrangement uses TRBV29-1 and TRBJ1-4; no reliable D call. The CDR3 is 12 residues long. Germline lookup yields CDR1 SQVTM and CDR2 ANQGSEA. The ends were cut back, 4 bases at V and 7 bases at J, with 10 bases in the middle. The CDR3 reads CSVAYQSEKLFF. DNA for the CDR3: TGCAGCGTTGCGTATCAGAGTGAAAAACTGTTTTTT.

This clonotype was detected many times. V is TRBV2 and J is TRBJ2-3; perhaps TRBD2 as D (5 bases). Germline CDR1 is SNHLY and CDR2 is FYNNEI. The CDR3 consists of 18 residues. V lost 7 bases and J 0 bases, leaving 23 bases between the germline ends. CDR3 region: CASTPQRISGSSTDTQYF. The DNA for the CDR3 is TGTGCCAGCACCCCCCAGAGAATCAGCGGTTCTAGCACAGATACGCAGTATTTT.

The V call is TRBV7-9, the J call TRBJ1-1; D is unresolved. Looked up from germline, CDR1 is SEHNR and CDR2 is FQNEAQ (reference sequence). The CDR3 consists of 12 residues. Deletions cut 3 bases from V and 5 bases from J, with 7 bases between. The CDR3 DNA reads as TGTGCCAGCAGCTTCCTTATGACTGAAGCTTTCTTT. It codes for CASSFLMTEAFF.

The chain carries TRBV10-3 and TRBJ1-5; D uncertain. Trimming took 6 bases from V and 2 from J, leaving 11 bases between them. The CDR3 runs to 14 residues. The germline V gene has CDR1 ENHRY and CDR2 SYGVKD. The CDR3 coding sequence is TGTGCCATCAGGGACCCTCGTGGCAATCAGCCCCAGCATTTT. It yields the protein CAIRDPRGNQPQHF.

V gene TRBV9 combines with J gene TRBJ1-1, with D perhaps TRBD1 (6 bases). V lost 3 bases to trimming and J lost 1 base, with 10 bases between them. CDR1 is SGDLS and CDR2 is YYNGEE in the germline V gene. The CDR3 is 14 residues long. DNA of the CDR3: TGTGCCAGCAGCGAAGGGGGGGGGAACACTGAAGCTTTCTTT. Its translation is CASSEGGGNTEAFF. Complete variable domain (other parts from reference TRBV9 and TRBJ1-1): DSGVTQTPKHLITATGQRVTLRCSPRSGDLSVYWYQQSLDQGLQFLIQYYNGEERAKGNILERFSAQQFPDLHSELNLSSLELGDSALYFCASSEGGGNTEAFFGQGTRLTVV.

The chain couples TRBV4-1 to TRBJ2-1, with D unresolved. The CDR3 consists of 14 residues. Germline V gene lookup returns CDR1 MGHRA and CDR2 YSYEKL. V shed 1 base and J shed 8 bases, with 12 bases lying between them. In DNA form, the CDR3 reads TGCGCCAGCAGCCAAGGGTCACGAGGTTATGAGCAGTTCTTC. Its translation: CASSQGSRGYEQFF.

This clonotype was detected only a few times. V is TRBV5-6 and J is TRBJ2-1; weak D call: TRBD1 (6 bases). Germline V gene sequence: CDR1 SGHDT, CDR2 YYEEEE. V lost 4 bases to trimming and J lost 7 bases, with 27 bases between them. This CDR3 contains 18 residues. CDR3 sequence: CASSESVRTALPLNEQFF. The CDR3 region has the DNA TGTGCCAGCAGCGAAAGTGTCCGGACAGCTCTTCCGCTGAATGAGCAGTTCTTC.

The chain carries TRBV6-2 or TRBV6-3 and TRBJ2-3, with D possibly being TRBD1 or TRBD2 (5 bases each). Germline values: CDR1 MNHEY, CDR2 SVGEGT. This CDR3 has 14 residues. Trimming shortened V by 8 bases and J by 1 base, and 13 bases separated the two germline ends. The CDR3 coding sequence is TGTGCCAGCGGGGACCGGTGGGGCACAGATACGCAGTATTTT. Translation: CASGDRWGTDTQYF.

This clonotype appeared many times. DNA of the CDR3: TGTGCCAGCAGTTCTCGACTGAGCGCAGATACGCAGTATTTT. Protein product: CASSSRLSADTQYF. The rearrangement uses TRBV12-3 or TRBV12-4 and TRBJ2-3, with D unresolved. V dropped 4 bases and J dropped 4 bases, with 12 bases sitting between them. The CDR3 runs to 14 residues.

In its sample, this clonotype was seen many times. The chain is built from TRBV30 and TRBJ2-7; 7 nucleotides align to TRBD1. Germline CDR1 GTSNPN, CDR2 SVGIG (reference sequence). The CDR3 contains 13 residues. V lost 0 bases and J lost 5; bases outside the gene matches: 4. The CDR3 DNA is TGTGCCTGGAGTGTATGGACAGGAGACGAGCAGTACTTC. It is translated as CAWSVWTGDEQYF.

This clonotype came up many times. The chain recombines TRBV2 with TRBJ2-5; D gene uncertain. V was clipped by 5 bases and J by 5 bases, with 9 bases between them. The CDR3 covers 12 residues. Germline V gives CDR1 SNHLY, CDR2 FYNNEI. CDR3 coding DNA: TGTGCCAGCAGTCGGATGGGCGAGACCCAGTACTTC. This translates into CASSRMGETQYF.

The V gene is TRBV19, the J gene TRBJ1-2, with 7 bases that match TRBD1. Germline CDR1 and CDR2: LNHDA and SQIVND (reference sequence). V shed 1 base, J shed 7 bases, and the junction held 9 bases outside the gene matches. This CDR3 contains 15 residues. CDR3 DNA: TGTGCCAGTAGTATAGCCTCGACAGGGAGTCGTGGCTACACCTTC. It codes for CASSIASTGSRGYTF.

The V gene is TRBV2, the J gene TRBJ2-7; the D gene could be TRBD1 or TRBD2 (5 bases each). V was trimmed by 10 bases and J by 2 bases, leaving 21 bases between them. CDR3 length equals 15 residues. CDR1 is SNHLY, CDR2 FYNNEI, per germline. The chain's CDR3 is CAILNSPGTTYEQYF. DNA of the CDR3: TGTGCCATTCTTAATTCCCCGGGGACCACCTACGAGCAGTACTTC.

For the CDR3, the DNA is TGTGCCAGCAGCTCCGACAGGGGGCTCGGCAATGAGCAGTTCTTC. Translation: CASSSDRGLGNEQFF. The rearrangement links TRBV6-1 to TRBJ2-1; 10 bases line up with TRBD1. With 6 bases clipped from V and 6 bases from J, the junction kept 8 bases outside the gene matches. Per germline, CDR1 MNHNS and CDR2 SASEGT. CDR3 length: 15 amino acids.

This clonotype occurred many times. This chain links TRBV6-2 or TRBV6-3 with TRBJ2-7; 8 bases fit TRBD2. V trimming: 6 bases; J trimming: 0 bases; junction bases outside the gene matches: 4. The germline CDR1 and CDR2 sequences are MNHEY and SVGEGT. The CDR3 runs 14 residues. The CDR3 protein is CASSGRGSSYEQYF. The CDR3 DNA is TGTGCCAGCAGCGGGAGGGGGAGCTCCTACGAGCAGTACTTC.

In this sample, this clonotype turned up many times. The chain is built from TRBV28 and TRBJ2-1, with D perhaps TRBD2 (6 bases). CDR1 and CDR2 (germline): MDHEN, SYDVKM. This CDR3 is 14 amino acids long. With 7 bases removed from V and 5 bases from J, the gap between germline ends came to 15 bases. The CDR3 spells CASTGAGPHNEQFF. As DNA, the CDR3 is TGTGCCAGCACCGGGGCGGGACCACACAATGAGCAGTTCTTC.

This clonotype was seen repeatedly, ten times or more. The chain is built from TRBV7-2 and TRBJ2-1; maybe TRBD1 (6 bases). The V gene's germline CDR1 is SGHTA and CDR2 FQGNSA. V was cut by 9 bases and J by 8 bases, with 11 bases left in between. The CDR3 spans 11 residues. DNA for the CDR3: TGTGCCAGACTTGCAGGGGATGAGCAGTTCTTC. Amino acids: CARLAGDEQFF.

This clonotype was detected a few times. The chain recombines TRBV2 with TRBJ2-1; the match to TRBD2 covers 7 bases. Trimming cost V 11 bases and J 6 bases; bases outside gene matches: 13. The CDR3 extends over 14 amino acids. Germline values: CDR1 SNHLY, CDR2 FYNNEI. The CDR3 DNA follows: TGTGCCGTCCCGGCGGGGAGGGCTCTCAATGAGCAGTTCTTC. It is translated as CAVPAGRALNEQFF.

This clonotype has only a few counts. The V gene is TRBV10-3, the J gene TRBJ1-3; no definite D call. Germline V lookup: CDR1 ENHRY, CDR2 SYGVKD. Between the trimmed V and J ends, which lost 11 bases and 0 bases, there was a span of 11 bases. This CDR3 comprises 13 residues. This chain's CDR3 is CAFTADSGNTIYF. The CDR3 region has the DNA TGTGCCTTCACGGCGGACTCTGGAAACACCATATATTTT.

The chain is built from TRBV7-9 and TRBJ1-4; tentatively, D is TRBD1 (5 bases). This CDR3 region has 15 residues. The germline V gene has CDR1 SEHNR and CDR2 FQNEAQ (reference sequence). The V gene lost 4 bases and the J gene lost 8 bases, with 17 bases spanning the gap. CDR3 nucleotides: TGTGCCAGCAGCTCCCCTAGAGGGACCCGAGAAAAACTGTTTTTT. This gives the protein CASSSPRGTREKLFF. The variable domain in full, with the rest retrieved from reference TRBV7-9 and TRBJ1-4, is DTGVSQNPRHKITKRGQNVTFRCDPISEHNRLYWYRQTLGQGPEFLTYFQNEAQLEKSRLLSDRFSAERPKGSFSTLEIQRTEQGDSAMYLCASSSPRGTREKLFFGSGTQLSVL.